This T cell receptor beta chain was identified during a study of OX40 agonist ivuxolimab in advanced cancers. Overall study: Age averaged about 60 years (range roughly 23 to 80), and roughly 80% were male. 30% to 40% of patients had received prior checkpoint inhibitor therapy. Whole-study results and caveats: Average numbers of expanded clones were greater in CD8+ T cells than in CD4+.

The germline V gene encodes CDR1 MNHNS and CDR2 SASEGT. V lost 3 bases to trimming and J lost 7 bases; unmatched junction nucleotides: 6. The CDR3 is made up of 14 amino acids. Clones were read by immunoSEQ multiplex PCR, and TCRdb kept only the in-frame ones, dropping some. The repertoire holds 48,000 or so clones, about 88% seen once, with roughly 9.9% in the top ten. A remark on this clone: Its antigen is not identified.

With autoimmune disease history or systemic immunosuppression, patients were excluded. The sequencing used CD4+ or CD8+ T cells sorted from blood, collected in a trial of the OX40 agonist ivuxolimab. The sequence was collected from an adult with an advanced solid tumor such as melanoma, head and neck, liver or kidney cancer. The V gene is TRBV6-1, the J gene TRBJ1-5; 7 bases align to TRBD1. CDR3 nucleotide sequence: TGTGCCAGCAGTGACAGGGGGAGTGCCCAGCCCCAGCATTTT. It is translated as CASSDRGSAQPQHF.